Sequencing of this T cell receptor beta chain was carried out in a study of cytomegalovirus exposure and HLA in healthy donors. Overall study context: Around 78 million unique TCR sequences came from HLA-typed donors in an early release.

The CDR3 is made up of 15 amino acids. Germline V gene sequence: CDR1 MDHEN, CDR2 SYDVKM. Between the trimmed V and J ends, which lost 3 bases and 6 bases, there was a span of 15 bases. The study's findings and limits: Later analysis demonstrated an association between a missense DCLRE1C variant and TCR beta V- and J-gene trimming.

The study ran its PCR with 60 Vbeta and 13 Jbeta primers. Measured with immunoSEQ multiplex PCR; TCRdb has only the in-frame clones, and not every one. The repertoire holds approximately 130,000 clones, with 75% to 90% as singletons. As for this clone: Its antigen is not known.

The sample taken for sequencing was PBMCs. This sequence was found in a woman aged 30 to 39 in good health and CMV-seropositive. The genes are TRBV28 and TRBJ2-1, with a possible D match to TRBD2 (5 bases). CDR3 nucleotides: TGTGCCAGCAGTTTCTTGGGTAGCGAAATCAATGAGCAGTTCTTC. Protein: CASSFLGSEINEQFF. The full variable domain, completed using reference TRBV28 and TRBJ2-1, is DVKVTQSSRYLVKRTGEKVFLECVQDMDHENMFWYRQDPGLGLRLIYFSYDVKMKEKGDIPEGYSVSREKKERFSLILESASTNQTSMYLCASSFLGSEINEQFFGPGTRLTVL.